The clone carrying this T cell receptor (beta chain) showed up many times. TCRdb reanalysed the 5' RACE reads using MiXCR and keeps one entry per CDR3 protein. The table records more than 85,000 distinct CDR3 sequences, around 8.6% of them present only once. This record comes from a study of spatial heterogeneity in lung cancer. Study-wide background: Fewer alpha-chain than beta-chain sequences were consistently detected.

Stated time point: sample taken at primary tumor resection. Whole RNA was taken from tumor, nontumor lung or frozen PBMC; it was then sequenced unsorted. Around 68 TRACERx patients with early, untreated non-small cell lung cancer donated samples. The V gene lost 8 bases and the J gene lost 8 bases, with 16 bases spanning the gap. The CDR3 is 14 residues long. Germline V gene data show CDR1 as SNHLY and CDR2 as FYNNEI. This specimen was PBMCs, taken at surgery. This sequence joins TRBV2 and TRBJ1-6; D might be TRBD1 (6 bases). The TCR was taken from a male donor with early-stage non-small cell lung cancer. The CDR3 loop reads CASRPLWTDSPLHF. CDR3 sequence (DNA): TGTGCCAGCCGTCCACTTTGGACAGATTCACCCCTCCACTTT.